The present T cell receptor beta chain was sequenced within a study of T cell responses to AZD1222 COVID-19 vaccine. Study observations and caveats: Spike-specific TCR breadth rose after two AZD1222 doses, and depth rose as well. In a largely white British group with more females than males, clonal diversity was possibly underestimated. Repertoires were sampled only after the peak T cell response.

Regarding this clone: What it binds is not known.

Repertoires were generated with immunoSEQ multiplex PCR, while TCRdb's copy carries only in-frame clones and drops some. The repertoire holds 140,000 to 150,000 clones, with just over 90% as singletons. Germline CDR1 SNHLY, CDR2 FYNNEI. The CDR3 covers 12 residues. With 2 bases removed from V and 9 bases from J, the gap between germline ends came to 8 bases. This chain connects TRBV2 to TRBJ2-1; D ambiguous. The receptor was isolated from an adult in good health. Specimen: peripheral blood, collected on day 0 of AZD1222 vaccination. The CDR3 nucleotides are TGTGCCAGCAGTGAACATTGGAGTGAGCAGTTCTTC. Amino acids: CASSEHWSEQFF.